This T cell receptor beta chain was sequenced during a study of blood T cell repertoires in COVID-19 (dated by TCRdb to about 2020). Looking at the study overall: Samples covering the acute and convalescent phases of COVID-19 were provided by collaborators in the United States, Italy and Spain. The samples were drawn from two sources: the first 160 participants of the ongoing ImmuneRACE study, and fewer than 1,500 subjects contributed by 6 global collaborators. The dataset comprised deeply sampled blood TCRbeta repertoires from subjects exposed to, actively infected with, or recovered from COVID-19. The prospective study material was composed of cDNA or gDNA derived from T cells, B-cell-depleted T cells, or PBMCs. Where available, HLA class I and class II types were obtained from metadata supplied by the sample provider rather than from assay-based typing. Sample metadata almost always included a de-identified subject ID, COVID-19 status, age in years and sex. The repertoires were released in a freely available public database meant as a resource for research on the immune response to SARS-CoV-2. Points the paper makes about the study in general: The quantity of clinical and demographic metadata differed by source and by participant and was supplied without curation.

TCRbeta CDR3 regions were amplified from genomic DNA using the immunoSEQ Assay, a bias-controlled multiplex PCR. The source study handled its data this way. Within the assay, amplification of reference gene primers was used to estimate how many nucleated cells each sample contained. Sequence reads were collapsed and filtered to measure the absolute abundance of every unique TCRbeta CDR3 rearrangement. For each sample, productive Simpson clonality was calculated as the square root of Simpson's diversity index over productive rearrangements. Drawn from immuneACCESS, this table holds only the in-frame rearrangements with V and J called that TCRdb kept. Clones are partly lost; checked studies trace under half to an unresolved V gene and leave the rest unexplained. V and J calls and clone size are those listed in that table; D and trimming were worked out from the DNA. The sample yields approximately 170,000 clones; 80% to 90% were counted once. Around 1.9% of the sample is held by the ten biggest clonotypes.

A second Seattle source provided samples from volunteer blood donors who had recovered from COVID-19. Collaborating institutions collected whole blood in K2EDTA tubes following their own protocols. For TCRbeta analysis, collaborators shipped samples as frozen whole blood, isolated PBMCs, or DNA extracted from either of those sample types. This clone has more than one count but fewer than ten. Its recognized antigen is unknown. Per-base qualities were not stored, and no clone one base away is much larger. The CDR3 runs 14 amino acids, cysteine and phenylalanine included. The CDR3 DNA has 42 bases and is translated from base 1. For CDR1 and CDR2, the germline V gene lists MGHDK and SYGVNS.

The clonotype originates from a young man who had recovered from COVID-19. Input material: peripheral blood. The rearranged chain carries TRBV25-1 and TRBJ2-1; 12 bases in the junction line up with TRBD2. The nucleotides read TGTGCGACGCGGCTAGCGGGAGGGCCCAATGAGCAGTTCTTC. Its amino acids are CATRLAGGPNEQFF.